A single sample is the source of the 21 T cell receptor beta chains below, sequenced in a study of identical twins. TCRdb used MiXCR to reprocess the 5' RACE reads, holding one entry per CDR3 protein. Of hundreds of thousands of distinct CDR3 sequences in the sample, roughly 7.5% were seen once. This sample also belongs to another study, concerning yellow fever vaccine responses in identical twins.

Sequenced material: CD8+ T cells sorted from blood. The receptors were gathered from a woman younger than 35 in good health.

The table lists this clonotype with many counts. The chain combines TRBV5-1 with TRBJ2-7; TRBD1 agrees at 8 bases. J lost 7 bases, V lost 5 bases, and 5 bases had no gene match. The length of the CDR3 is 12 residues. Germline V gene sequence: CDR1 SGHRS, CDR2 YFSETQ. The CDR3 here is CASRGTGQEQYF. CDR3 in DNA: TGCGCCAGCAGAGGGACAGGACAAGAGCAGTACTTC.

This clonotype was picked up a small number of times. This chain joins TRBV12-3 or TRBV12-4 and TRBJ2-3; 10 bases align to TRBD2. The CDR3 is 15 amino acids. Unmatched junction bases numbered 5, after V lost 6 bases and J lost 2 bases. Here the CDR3 reads CASSTTSGLTDTQYF. DNA for the CDR3: TGTGCCAGCAGCACGACTAGCGGGCTCACAGATACGCAGTATTTT.

This clonotype showed up just a few times. The chain joins TRBV2 to TRBJ2-7; 7 positions agree with TRBD2. V shed 3 bases, J shed 6 bases, and the junction held 14 bases outside the gene matches. There are 16 residues in the CDR3. Germline CDR1 is SNHLY and CDR2 is FYNNEI. The CDR3 DNA is TGTGCCAGCAGTGATCCGCCGGGGGGTGGATACGCCGAGCAGTACTTC. Translation gives CASSDPPGGGYAEQYF.

The table lists this clonotype with many counts. The chain combines TRBV5-6 with TRBJ2-7; D is unclear. This CDR3 comprises 14 residues. The V gene lost 3 bases and the J gene lost 2 bases, with 12 bases spanning the gap. Germline CDR1 reads SGHDT; CDR2 reads YYEEEE. CDR3 coding DNA: TGTGCCAGCAGCTCGGATATCGAGCCCTACGAGCAGTACTTC. Translated, it gives CASSSDIEPYEQYF.

With respect to this clonotype: The junction shows a germline mismatch at one end, possibly a read error. The chain recombines TRBV5-6 with TRBJ2-2; no clear D gene. The CDR3 is made up of 14 amino acids. Germline lookup yields CDR1 SGHDT and CDR2 YYEEEE. The CDR3 loop reads CAISPDLLPGELFF. The CDR3 nucleotides read TGTGCCATCAGCCCGGACCTTCTGCCCGGGGAGCTGTTTTTT.

The rearrangement uses TRBV7-8 and TRBJ2-1, with D perhaps TRBD2 (6 bases). The ends were cut back, 1 base at V and 9 bases at J, with 16 bases in the middle. Germline V gene sequence: CDR1 SGHVS, CDR2 FQNEAQ. This CDR3 has 15 amino acids. CDR3 amino acids: CASSLDGGLLGEQFF. In DNA, the CDR3 is TGTGCCAGCAGCTTAGACGGGGGTCTCCTGGGTGAGCAGTTCTTC.

This clonotype has ten or more counts. The chain combines TRBV12-3 or TRBV12-4 with TRBJ2-1, with TRBD1 as a possible D gene (6 bases). V gave up 5 bases and J gave up 8 bases, with 7 bases separating them. This CDR3 is built from 11 residues. CDR3 loop: CASSPGDEQFF. CDR3 bases: TGTGCCAGCAGTCCAGGGGATGAGCAGTTCTTC.

This clonotype was seen more than once but under ten times. The chain recombines TRBV27 with TRBJ2-2; D is uncertain. The CDR3 runs 13 residues. CDR1 MNHEY and CDR2 SMNVEV come from the germline V gene (reference sequence). Trimming stripped 7 bases from V and 6 bases from J, with 12 bases between. The CDR3 coding sequence is TGTGCCAGCACCCGTAATGGGCCCGGGGAGCTGTTTTTT. Residues: CASTRNGPGELFF.

Many counts were recorded for this clonotype. The CDR3 DNA is TGTGCCAGCGCCGACAATGAGCAGTTCTTC. This codes for CASADNEQFF. The chain recombines TRBV6-1 with TRBJ2-1; no reliable D call. V shed 8 bases and J shed 5 bases, with 4 bases lying between them. The CDR3 length is 10 residues. CDR1 is MNHNS, CDR2 SASEGT, per germline.

This clonotype was recorded a few times. The gene calls are TRBV12-3 or TRBV12-4 and TRBJ2-1; 8 bases line up with TRBD2. Germline trimming cut 8 bases from V and 9 bases from J; bases unmatched to any gene: 15. CDR3 length: 15 residues. CDR3 DNA: TGTGCCAGCCAGAGGGGGACTAGGGGGATGGGTGAGCAGTTCTTC. Residues: CASQRGTRGMGEQFF.

This clonotype was counted only a few times. The chain recombines TRBV7-9 with TRBJ2-5, with 10 nucleotides matching TRBD2. The CDR3 extends over 14 amino acids. Germline lookup yields CDR1 SEHNR and CDR2 FQNEAQ (reference sequence). Losses at the gene ends were 7 bases for V and 4 bases for J; bases not matched to a gene: 6. CDR3 DNA sequence: TGTGCCAGCACTCCTAGCGGGGGTTCAGAGACCCAGTACTTC. It translates to CASTPSGGSETQYF.

The chain is built from TRBV29-1 and TRBJ2-2, with 8 bases matching TRBD1. Germline V gene lookup returns CDR1 SQVTM and CDR2 ANQGSEA. The CDR3 length is 14 residues. The V segment lost 7 bases and the J segment 6 bases; nucleotides outside the gene matches: 10. The chain's CDR3 is CSAQGAGFAGELFF. DNA of the CDR3: TGCAGCGCCCAGGGGGCGGGTTTTGCCGGGGAGCTGTTTTTT.

This clonotype has a handful of counts. The gene calls are TRBV20-1 and TRBJ2-2, with 11 bases that match TRBD1. The V gene end was trimmed by 4 bases and the J gene end by 3 bases; junction bases not matched to a gene: 1. Germline V CDR1 and CDR2: DFQATT, SNEGSKA (reference sequence). The CDR3 has 14 residues. Written as DNA, the CDR3 is TGCAGTGCTAAGGGACAGGGGGACACCGGGGAGCTGTTTTTT. As protein: CSAKGQGDTGELFF.

The chain links TRBV15 to TRBJ2-1; D may be TRBD2 (5 bases). Trimming pared 5 bases from V and 7 bases from J, leaving 15 bases between. The germline V gene has CDR1 LNHNV and CDR2 YYDKDF (reference sequence). The CDR3 runs to 14 residues. The CDR3 region has the DNA TGTGCCACCAGCGGGGTTGAGGGCCGTAATGAGCAGTTCTTC. Protein sequence: CATSGVEGRNEQFF. The full variable domain, completed using reference TRBV15 and TRBJ2-1, is DAMVIQNPRYQVTQFGKPVTLSCSQTLNHNVMYWYQQKSSQAPKLLFHYYDKDFNNEADTPDNFQSRRPNTSFCFLDIRSPGLGDTAMYLCATSGVEGRNEQFFGPGTRLTVL.

The chain recombines TRBV7-6 with TRBJ2-5; TRBD1 might be the D (6 bases). Germline CDR1 reads SGHVS; CDR2 reads FNYEAQ. The CDR3 consists of 18 residues. The V end was cut by 4 bases, the J end by 1 base, with 22 bases between. The CDR3 DNA reads TGTGCCAGCAGCTCTAGCACTGGGCGAGGGGGTATCCAAGAGACCCAGTACTTC. The encoded protein is CASSSSTGRGGIQETQYF.

This clonotype occurred many times. This chain links TRBV7-6 with TRBJ1-1; D not resolved. The germline CDR1 and CDR2 sequences are SGHVS and FNYEAQ. The CDR3 totals 14 residues. Trimming shortened V by 0 bases and J by 4 bases, and 9 bases separated the two germline ends. CDR3 sequence: CASSLAARGTEAFF. In DNA form, the CDR3 reads TGTGCCAGCAGCTTAGCCGCTCGGGGCACTGAAGCTTTCTTT.

The rearrangement uses TRBV4-1 and TRBJ1-4; no definite D call. Germline V CDR1 and CDR2: MGHRA, YSYEKL. This CDR3 comprises 16 residues. The V end lost 4 bases, the J end lost 8 bases, and 20 bases lay between the germline ends. CDR3 sequence reads: CASSPSVPGLLEKLFF. The DNA for the CDR3 is TGCGCCAGCAGCCCCTCAGTCCCGGGGTTACTCGAAAAACTGTTTTTT.

The rearrangement uses TRBV7-9 and TRBJ1-3, with a possible D match to TRBD1 (5 bases). This CDR3 is 16 amino acids long. V lost 5 bases and J lost 0, with 14 bases in between. From germline, CDR1 is SEHNR and CDR2 FQNEAQ (reference sequence). The CDR3 coding sequence is TGTGCCAGCAGCACCCGGGGGGATTACTCTGGAAACACCATATATTTT. The encoded protein is CASSTRGDYSGNTIYF.

This clonotype was recorded at least ten times. The chain employs TRBV11-3 and TRBJ2-1; 8 bases agree with TRBD2. The J segment lost 0 bases and the V segment lost 5 bases, leaving 9 bases of the junction unmatched. In germline, CDR1 is SGHNT, CDR2 YENEEA. The CDR3 consists of 17 residues. The CDR3 here is CASSPSTSEFSYNEQFF. The DNA for the CDR3 is TGTGCCAGCAGCCCATCGACTAGCGAGTTCTCCTACAATGAGCAGTTCTTC.

This chain links TRBV2 with TRBJ1-2; no firm D call. V lost 2 bases and J 3 bases, leaving 10 bases between the germline ends. Germline V gene lookup returns CDR1 SNHLY and CDR2 FYNNEI. The CDR3 covers 14 residues. The CDR3 spells CASSERGGDYGYTF. In nucleotides, the CDR3 is TGTGCCAGCAGTGAACGGGGTGGTGACTATGGCTACACCTTC. Supplemented by reference TRBV2 and TRBJ1-2, the full variable domain reads EPEVTQTPSHQVTQMGQEVILRCVPISNHLYFYWYRQILGQKVEFLVSFYNNEISEKSEIFDDQFSVERPDGSNFTLKIRSTKLEDSAMYFCASSERGGDYGYTFGSGTRLTVV.

This clonotype occurred many times. This chain uses TRBV4-2 with TRBJ2-1; TRBD2 is a possible D gene (6 bases). V was shortened by 3 bases and J by 4 bases, with 10 bases between the two germline ends. CDR3 size: 14 residues. Germline V lookup: CDR1 LGHNA, CDR2 YNFKEQ. The CDR3 DNA follows: TGTGCCAGCAGCCAGGGGGGACCTTACAATGAGCAGTTCTTC. It encodes CASSQGGPYNEQFF.